The clone carrying this TCR beta chain showed up just a few times. The data derive from a study of sequential checkpoint blockade in melanoma. Overall study: Arm A got nivolumab then ipilimumab; arm B the reverse, 1:1. After nivolumab or ipilimumab alone, 20 to 25 patients had week-13 rebiopsies.

Treatment in this sample: randomized to nivolumab then ipilimumab (arm A) or the reverse (arm B). DNA-damaging chemotherapy had not been given to any patient beforehand. Germline CDR1 SGHRS, CDR2 YFSETQ. CDR3 length: 16 residues. Deletions cut 0 bases from V and 2 bases from J, with 13 bases between. Libraries were prepared by immunoSEQ multiplex PCR; TCRdb keeps only in-frame clonotypes and omits some of them. The table lists fewer than 1,500 clones, about 25% of them singletons. V is TRBV5-1 and J is TRBJ2-3; the D call may be TRBD1 or TRBD2 (7 bases each). This receptor was identified in a human donor with melanoma. The sequencing here drew on tumor tissue (inferred from file names), taken from a patient given nivolumab and ipilimumab in sequence. This chain's CDR3 is CASSLARGGFTDTQYF. CDR3 coding DNA: TGCGCCAGCAGCTTGGCCAGGGGGGGCTTCACAGATACGCAGTATTTT.